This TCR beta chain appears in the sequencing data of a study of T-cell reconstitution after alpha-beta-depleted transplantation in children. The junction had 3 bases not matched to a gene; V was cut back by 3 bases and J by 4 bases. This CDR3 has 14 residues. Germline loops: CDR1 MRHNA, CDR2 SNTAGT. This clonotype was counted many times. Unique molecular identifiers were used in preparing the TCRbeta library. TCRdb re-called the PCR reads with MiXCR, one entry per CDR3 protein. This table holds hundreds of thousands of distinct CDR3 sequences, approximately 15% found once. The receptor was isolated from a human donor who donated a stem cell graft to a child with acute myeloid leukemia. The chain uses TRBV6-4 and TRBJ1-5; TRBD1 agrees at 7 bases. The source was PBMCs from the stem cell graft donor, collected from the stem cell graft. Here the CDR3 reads CASSESGGNQPQHF. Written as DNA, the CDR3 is TGTGCCAGCAGTGAATCAGGGGGAAATCAGCCCCAGCATTTT.